These T cell receptor beta chains were read from a single sample in a study of T cell responses to AZD1222 COVID-19 vaccine. Measured with immunoSEQ multiplex PCR; TCRdb has only the in-frame clones, and not every one. The table shows tens of thousands of clones, with roughly 75% occurring only once. The source material was peripheral blood, sampled on day 0 of AZD1222 vaccination. These receptors all stem from an adult in good health. CDR3s include the opening cysteine and the closing phenylalanine or tryptophan. The order of the fields is D gene, J gene, clone size, V gene, CDR3 DNA, CDR3 protein. D genes are given only for firm matches. Rows may omit the clone size; those that give it use once, few, many or a size class.

>TRBD2|TRBJ2-3|.|TRBV6-4
TGTGCCAGCCGTCCCGAGCGGGAGGATAGCACAGATACGCAGTATTTT
CASRPEREDSTDTQYF
>TRBD2|TRBJ2-3|.|TRBV11-3
TGTGCCAGCAGCTCCTCGTTCAAACTAGCGGGGGGCCCAGATACGCAGTATTTT
CASSSSFKLAGGPDTQYF
>.|TRBJ2-7|.|TRBV27
TGTGCCAGCAGTTTATCTCGTGGGGGGCAAAGCTCCTACGAGCAGTACTTC
CASSLSRGGQSSYEQYF
>.|TRBJ2-7|.|TRBV28
TGTGCCAGCAGTACCTTGGACTTC
CASSTLDF
>.|TRBJ1-1|.|TRBV9
TGTGCCAGCAGCGCCTTTAGAGCGGATGAAGCTTTCTTT
CASSAFRADEAFF
>.|TRBJ1-3|.|TRBV28
TGTGCCAGCAGTCCCTACAGGGCCCCCGGAAACACCATATATTTT
CASSPYRAPGNTIYF
>.|TRBJ2-6|once|TRBV19
TGTGCCAGTAGTATGAAGGGCTCTGGGGCCAACGTCCTGACTTTC
CASSMKGSGANVLTF
>.|TRBJ1-5|.|TRBV30
TGTGCCTGGAGTGTACGAGGAAGGGGAATCAATCAGCCCCAGCATTTT
CAWSVRGRGINQPQHF
>.|TRBJ1-1|.|TRBV30
TGTGCCTGGCTTAGGGGGATTAACATGAACACTGGAGCTTTCTTT
CAWLRGINMNTGAFF
>.|TRBJ2-7|.|TRBV28
TGTGCCAGCATTGCGGGACCGACCTACGAGCAGTACTTC
CASIAGPTYEQYF
>TRBD1|TRBJ2-2|once|TRBV5-1
TGCGCCAGCAGCGAAACCGGGACAGGGGCTCCCGGGGAGCTGTTTTTT
CASSETGTGAPGELFF
>.|TRBJ2-6|once|TRBV18
TGTGCCAGCTCACCAGCGGGACTCCACTTCTCTGGGGCCAACGTCCTGACTTTC
CASSPAGLHFSGANVLTF
>.|TRBJ2-2|few|TRBV5-6
TGTGCCAGCAGCTTGGCCGGTCGCACCGGGGAGCTGTTTTTT
CASSLAGRTGELFF
>.|TRBJ2-7|.|TRBV12-3/TRBV12-4
TGTGCCAGTTCGGGGATGGGATTAGGCGAGCAGTACTTC
CASSGMGLGEQYF
>.|TRBJ1-5|.|TRBV28
TGTGCCAGCAGTTTTAATTACGGGGGGGATCAGCCCCAGCATTTT
CASSFNYGGDQPQHF
>.|TRBJ1-5|.|TRBV7-2
TGTGCCAGCAGCCCTGACCCGTCCCAGCCCCAGCATTTT
CASSPDPSQPQHF
>TRBD2|TRBJ2-1|.|TRBV7-9
TGTGCCAGCAGCCAGCTAGCGGGGGCCTACAATGAGCAGTTCTTC
CASSQLAGAYNEQFF
>.|TRBJ2-2|.|TRBV19
TGTGCCAGTAGTGGGACGAACACCGGGGAGCTGTTTTTT
CASSGTNTGELFF
>.|TRBJ2-1|few|TRBV11-2
TGTGCCAGCAGCCTTGGAGTTCTCAATGAGCAGTTCTTC
CASSLGVLNEQFF
>TRBD1|TRBJ1-2|.|TRBV5-1
TGCGCCAGCAGCTGGGACAGGGGGAATGGCTACACCTTC
CASSWDRGNGYTF
>TRBD1|TRBJ1-2|.|TRBV19
TGTGCCAGTAGTATCGGGACAGGTAATGGCTACACCTTC
CASSIGTGNGYTF
>TRBD2|TRBJ2-3|.|TRBV7-3
TGTGCCAGCAGCTCGACTAGCCCAGATACGCAGTATTTT
CASSSTSPDTQYF
>.|TRBJ2-7|.|TRBV28
TGTGCCAGCAGTTTGGGGCCGCAGGGAGATTGGTGGCAGTACTTC
CASSLGPQGDWWQYF